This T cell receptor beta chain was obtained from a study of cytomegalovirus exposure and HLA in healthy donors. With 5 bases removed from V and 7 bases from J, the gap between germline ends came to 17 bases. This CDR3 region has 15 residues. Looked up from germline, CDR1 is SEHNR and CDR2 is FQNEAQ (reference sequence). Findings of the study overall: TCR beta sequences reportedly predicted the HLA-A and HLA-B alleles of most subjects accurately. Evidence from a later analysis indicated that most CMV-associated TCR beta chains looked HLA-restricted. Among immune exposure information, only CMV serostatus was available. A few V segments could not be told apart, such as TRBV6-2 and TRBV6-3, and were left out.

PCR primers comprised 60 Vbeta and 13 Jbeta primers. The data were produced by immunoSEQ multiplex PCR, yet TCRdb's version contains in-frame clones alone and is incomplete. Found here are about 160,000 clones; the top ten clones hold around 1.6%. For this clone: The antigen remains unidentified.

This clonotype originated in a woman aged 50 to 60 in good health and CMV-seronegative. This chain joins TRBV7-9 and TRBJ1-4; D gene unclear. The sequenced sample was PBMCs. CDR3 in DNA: TGTGCCAGCAGCCCTGGAAGCGGCTTTGTTGAAAAACTGTTTTTT. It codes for CASSPGSGFVEKLFF.